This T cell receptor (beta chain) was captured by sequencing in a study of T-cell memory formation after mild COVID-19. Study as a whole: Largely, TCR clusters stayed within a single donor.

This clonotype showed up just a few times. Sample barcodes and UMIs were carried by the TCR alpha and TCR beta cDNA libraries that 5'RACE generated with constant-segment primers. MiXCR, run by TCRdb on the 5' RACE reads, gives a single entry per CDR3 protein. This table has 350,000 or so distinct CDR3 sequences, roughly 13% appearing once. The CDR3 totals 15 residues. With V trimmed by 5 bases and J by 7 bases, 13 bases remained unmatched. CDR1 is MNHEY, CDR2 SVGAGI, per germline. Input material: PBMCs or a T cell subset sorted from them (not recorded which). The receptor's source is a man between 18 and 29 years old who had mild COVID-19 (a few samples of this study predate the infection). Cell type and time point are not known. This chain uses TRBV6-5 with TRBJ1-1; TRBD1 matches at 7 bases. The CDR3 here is CASSPQLEGAIEAFF. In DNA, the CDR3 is TGTGCCAGCAGTCCTCAGCTCGAGGGGGCTATTGAAGCTTTCTTT.